A selection of T cell receptor beta chains follows, all from one sample in a study of CD8+ T cells in alopecia areata. Profiling relied on immunoSEQ multiplex PCR, and the TCRdb table lists in-frame clones only, not all of them. Of 100,000 to 150,000 clones detected, about 50% appear once; the ten largest clones hold about 11%. Sequenced material: NKG2D-low CD8+ T cells sorted from blood. These receptors were obtained from a human donor with alopecia areata. Both conserved end residues are part of each CDR3. Each record gives: D gene, V gene, J gene, CDR3 protein. A D gene is named only where the DNA matches it firmly.

d_call: -
v_call: TRBV29-1
j_call: TRBJ2-6
cdr3_aa: CSVDGYSGANVLTF

d_call: -
v_call: TRBV29-1
j_call: TRBJ2-7
cdr3_aa: CSVKTNEQYF

d_call: -
v_call: TRBV11-2
j_call: TRBJ2-7
cdr3_aa: CASSRWTFEQYF

d_call: -
v_call: TRBV28
j_call: TRBJ1-2
cdr3_aa: CASRAQGLHVYGYTF

d_call: -
v_call: TRBV5-1
j_call: TRBJ2-7
cdr3_aa: CASSLARETYEQYF

d_call: TRBD1
v_call: TRBV28
j_call: TRBJ2-1
cdr3_aa: CASSHRDRGLNEQFF

d_call: -
v_call: TRBV29-1
j_call: TRBJ2-1
cdr3_aa: CSVPSGGRGNEQFF

d_call: -
v_call: TRBV30
j_call: TRBJ2-3
cdr3_aa: CAWTEGGGTDTQYF

d_call: -
v_call: TRBV27
j_call: TRBJ1-6
cdr3_aa: CASSLQGSPNSPLHF

d_call: -
v_call: TRBV29-1
j_call: TRBJ2-1
cdr3_aa: CSVEEDSEHNEQFF

d_call: -
v_call: TRBV5-4
j_call: TRBJ1-1
cdr3_aa: CASRLGSGGNEAFF